These 13 T cell receptor beta chains share one sample of origin, sequenced in a study of human T cells and chemical hapten exposure. Time point meaning: pre-sensitization, week 0. Treatment in this sample: therapeutic diphenylcyclopropenone sensitization with weekly scalp DPC. From whole blood left unfractionated, total RNA was extracted. One entry per CDR3 protein, called by TCRdb with MiXCR from the RACE reads. The sample lists approximately 52,000 distinct CDR3 sequences, 9.5% to 10% seen once, with 9.5% to 10% in the top ten. The source material was whole blood, sampled in connection with sensitization to the hapten diphenylcyclopropenone (DPC). The receptors here all came from a woman aged 25 to 39 with alopecia areata. Some clones in this sample may be carry-over from other donors' samples.

At least ten counts were recorded for this clonotype. This sequence joins TRBV20-1 and TRBJ2-4; possible D gene TRBD1, 5 bases. The V and J ends lost 3 bases and 6 bases respectively, with 6 bases between them. The CDR3 sequence is 11 residues long. Germline V gene sequence: CDR1 DFQATT, CDR2 SNEGSKA (reference sequence). The CDR3 loop is CSASQGNIQYF. CDR3 DNA: TGCAGTGCTAGTCAGGGAAACATTCAGTACTTC.

This clonotype turned up a few times. The V gene is TRBV7-8, the J gene TRBJ2-5, with D possibly TRBD1 on 6 matching bases. In germline, CDR1 is SGHVS, CDR2 FQNEAQ. CDR3 size: 14 residues. With 5 bases removed from V and 2 bases from J, the gap between germline ends came to 12 bases. This chain's CDR3 is CASSDGQIQETQYF. The CDR3 nucleotides read TGTGCCAGCAGCGACGGACAGATTCAAGAGACCCAGTACTTC.

The table lists this clonotype with many counts. V is TRBV28 and J is TRBJ1-1, with TRBD1 matching 8 bases. CDR3 size: 14 residues. J was trimmed by 6 bases and V by 3 bases; bases with no gene match: 6. Germline V gene lookup returns CDR1 MDHEN and CDR2 SYDVKM. This chain's CDR3 is CASSFTGGPPEAFF. CDR3 bases: TGTGCCAGCAGTTTTACAGGGGGTCCGCCTGAAGCTTTCTTT.

The V call is TRBV7-9, the J call TRBJ1-6; TRBD1 agrees at 9 bases. Germline CDR1 and CDR2: SEHNR and FQNEAQ (reference sequence). J gave up 14 bases and V 4 bases, and 9 bases lay outside the gene matches. This CDR3 comprises 14 residues. As DNA, the CDR3 is TGTGCCAGCAGCTGGGAAGGGACAGGGCGTACCCTCCACTTT. Protein sequence: CASSWEGTGRTLHF. Together with reference TRBV7-9 and TRBJ1-6, the CDR3 gives the full variable domain: DTGVSQNPRHKITKRGQNVTFRCDPISEHNRLYWYRQTLGQGPEFLTYFQNEAQLEKSRLLSDRFSAERPKGSFSTLEIQRTEQGDSAMYLCASSWEGTGRTLHFGNGTRLTVT.

The rearrangement uses TRBV25-1 and TRBJ1-1; D is ambiguous. Germline lookup yields CDR1 MGHDK and CDR2 SYGVNS. V lost 7 bases and J lost 2, with 11 bases in between. CDR3 length: 13 residues. Written as DNA, the CDR3 is TGTGCCAGCACCGTAGGGCGCAACACTGAAGCTTTCTTT. It specifies CASTVGRNTEAFF.

This clonotype appeared a few times. V is TRBV12-3 or TRBV12-4 and J is TRBJ2-7; maybe TRBD1 (6 bases). CDR3 length: 13 residues. The V gene lost 4 bases and the J gene lost 3 bases, with 10 bases spanning the gap. The CDR3 DNA reads as TGTGCCAGCAGTTCCTTACAGGGCTACGAGCAGTACTTC. Its translation: CASSSLQGYEQYF.

This clonotype was counted at least ten times. The CDR3 bases are TGTGCCAGCAGTTACTCGTTGCGGGGGGGTTTTGGAAATGAGCAGTTCTTC. Translating gives CASSYSLRGGFGNEQFF. The genes are TRBV6-5 and TRBJ2-1; 9 bases line up with TRBD2. Trimming cost V 0 bases and J 7 bases; bases outside gene matches: 10. Per germline, CDR1 MNHEY and CDR2 SVGAGI. This CDR3 has 17 amino acids.

This clonotype has ten or more counts. The chain couples TRBV4-1 to TRBJ2-3; the D is unclear. The germline gives CDR1 MGHRA, CDR2 YSYEKL. The CDR3 is 14 amino acids. The V end was cut by 0 bases, the J end by 3 bases, with 7 bases between. The chain's CDR3 is CASSQDMTTDTQYF. DNA for the CDR3: TGCGCCAGCAGCCAAGATATGACTACAGATACGCAGTATTTT.

This clonotype showed up just a few times. This chain links TRBV6-6 with TRBJ2-3; D uncertain. The CDR3 has 12 amino acids. CDR1 and CDR2 (germline): MNHNY, SVGAGI (reference sequence). The ends were cut back, 2 bases at V and 8 bases at J, with 8 bases in the middle. The CDR3 here is CASSYLEGTQYF. In DNA form, the CDR3 reads TGTGCCAGCAGTTACCTAGAAGGTACGCAGTATTTT.

There are many counts of this clonotype. This chain links TRBV19 with TRBJ1-1; D is uncertain. Germline CDR1 is LNHDA and CDR2 is SQIVND (reference sequence). This CDR3 spans 13 amino acids. The V end lost 2 bases, the J end lost 6 bases, and 10 bases lay between the germline ends. CDR3 loop: CASSIRAAAEAFF. CDR3 bases: TGTGCCAGTAGTATAAGGGCCGCGGCTGAAGCTTTCTTT.

This clonotype was found many times. This rearrangement joins TRBV20-1 to TRBJ1-2; 7 bases are shared with TRBD1. Germline V gene lookup returns CDR1 DFQATT and CDR2 SNEGSKA (reference sequence). The CDR3 sequence is 12 residues long. V dropped 6 bases and J dropped 8; count of bases not matched to a gene: 9. CDR3 DNA: TGCAGTGCGGCGACAGGGACTGGCGGCTACACCTTC. The encoded protein is CSAATGTGGYTF.

J is TRBJ1-4 and V is TRBV12-3 or TRBV12-4; 8 nucleotides line up with TRBD1. This CDR3 spans 13 amino acids. J gave up 8 bases and V 6 bases, and 5 bases lay outside the gene matches. CDR3 sequence reads: CASRQGAQEKLFF. The CDR3 region has the DNA TGTGCCAGCAGGCAGGGGGCGCAGGAAAAACTGTTTTTT.

This clonotype was detected only a few times. V is TRBV3-1 and J is TRBJ2-1; no clear D. Germline CDR1 reads LGHDT; CDR2 reads YNNKEL (reference sequence). The CDR3 contains 16 residues. V was shortened by 0 bases and J by 4 bases, with 13 bases between the two germline ends. The DNA for the CDR3 is TGTGCCAGCAGCCAAGATCAAAGCGCGCCTTACAATGAGCAGTTCTTC. Amino acid sequence: CASSQDQSAPYNEQFF.